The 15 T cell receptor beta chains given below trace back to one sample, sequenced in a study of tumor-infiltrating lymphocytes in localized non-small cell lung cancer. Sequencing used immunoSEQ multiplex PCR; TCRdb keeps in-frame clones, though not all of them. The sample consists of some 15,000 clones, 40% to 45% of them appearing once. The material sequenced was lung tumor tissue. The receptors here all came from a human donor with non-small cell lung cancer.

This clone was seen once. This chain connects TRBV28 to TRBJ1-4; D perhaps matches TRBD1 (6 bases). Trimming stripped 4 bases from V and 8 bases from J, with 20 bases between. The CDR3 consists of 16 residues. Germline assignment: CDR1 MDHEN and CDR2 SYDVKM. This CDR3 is CASSSHRQVLYEKLFF. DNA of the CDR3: TGTGCCAGCAGTTCCCACCGACAGGTTCTATACGAAAAACTGTTTTTT.

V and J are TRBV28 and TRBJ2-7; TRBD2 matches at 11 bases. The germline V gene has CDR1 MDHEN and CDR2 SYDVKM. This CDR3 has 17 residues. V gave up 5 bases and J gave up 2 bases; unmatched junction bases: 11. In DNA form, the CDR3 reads TGTGCCAGCAGTGTGGGGTCAGGGACTAGCGGAACCTACGAGCAGTACTTC. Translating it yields CASSVGSGTSGTYEQYF.

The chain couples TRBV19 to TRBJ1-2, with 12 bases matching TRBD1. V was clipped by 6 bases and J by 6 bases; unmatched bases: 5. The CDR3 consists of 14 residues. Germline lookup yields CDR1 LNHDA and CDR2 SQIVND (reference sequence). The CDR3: CASSPGQGADGYTF. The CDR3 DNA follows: TGTGCCAGTAGCCCGGGACAGGGGGCCGATGGCTACACCTTC.

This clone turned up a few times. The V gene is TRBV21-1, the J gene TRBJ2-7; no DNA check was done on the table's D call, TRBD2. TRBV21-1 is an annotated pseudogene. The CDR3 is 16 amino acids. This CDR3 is CASSSWPAGGANEQYF. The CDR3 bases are TGTGCCAGCAGCTCCTGGCCAGCGGGGGGGGCAAACGAGCAGTACTTC.

CDR3 in amino acids: CASRRSSGANVLTF. The DNA for the CDR3 is TGTGCCAGCAGGCGTAGCTCTGGGGCCAACGTCCTGACTTTC. The rearrangement links TRBV6-5 to TRBJ2-6; no definite D call. The CDR3 runs 14 residues. Germline V gene sequence: CDR1 MNHEY, CDR2 SVGAGI. V was pared by 6 bases and J by 0 bases, with 6 bases between.

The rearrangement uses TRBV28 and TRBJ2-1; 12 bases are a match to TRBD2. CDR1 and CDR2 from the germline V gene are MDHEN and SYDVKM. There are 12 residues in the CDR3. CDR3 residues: CVAASGGGRQFF. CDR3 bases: TGTGTTGCGGCTAGCGGGGGGGGTAGGCAGTTCTTC.

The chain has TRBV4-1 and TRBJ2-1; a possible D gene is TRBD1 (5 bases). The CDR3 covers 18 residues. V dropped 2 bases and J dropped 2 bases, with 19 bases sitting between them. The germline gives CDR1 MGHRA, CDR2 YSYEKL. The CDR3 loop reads CASSQLPVFTGAYNEQFF. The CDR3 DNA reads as TGCGCCAGCAGCCAACTCCCGGTCTTCACAGGAGCCTACAATGAGCAGTTCTTC.

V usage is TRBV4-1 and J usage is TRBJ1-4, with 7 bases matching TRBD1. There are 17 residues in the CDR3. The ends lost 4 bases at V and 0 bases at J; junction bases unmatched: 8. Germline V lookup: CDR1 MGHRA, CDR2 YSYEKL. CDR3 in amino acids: CASSPLGQPATNEKLFF. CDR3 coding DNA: TGCGCCAGCAGCCCCTTGGGACAGCCAGCAACTAATGAAAAACTGTTTTTT.

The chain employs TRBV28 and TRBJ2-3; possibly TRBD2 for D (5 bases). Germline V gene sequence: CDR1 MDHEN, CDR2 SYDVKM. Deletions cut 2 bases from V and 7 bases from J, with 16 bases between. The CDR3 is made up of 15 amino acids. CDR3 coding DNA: TGTGCCAGCAGTTTACTATTGCTGATCGGGAATACGCAGTATTTT. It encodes CASSLLLLIGNTQYF.

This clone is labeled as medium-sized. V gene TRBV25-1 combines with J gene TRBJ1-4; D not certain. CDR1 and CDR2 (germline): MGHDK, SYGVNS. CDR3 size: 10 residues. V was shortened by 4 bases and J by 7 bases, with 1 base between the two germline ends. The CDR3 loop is CASSGEKLFF. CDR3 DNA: TGTGCCAGCAGTGGTGAAAAACTGTTTTTT.

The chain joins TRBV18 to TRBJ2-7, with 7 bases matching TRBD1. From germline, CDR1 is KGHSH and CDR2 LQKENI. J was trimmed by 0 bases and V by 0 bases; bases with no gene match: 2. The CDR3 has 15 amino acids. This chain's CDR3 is CASSPPGQNSYEQYF. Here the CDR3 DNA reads TGTGCCAGCTCACCACCGGGACAGAACTCCTACGAGCAGTACTTC.

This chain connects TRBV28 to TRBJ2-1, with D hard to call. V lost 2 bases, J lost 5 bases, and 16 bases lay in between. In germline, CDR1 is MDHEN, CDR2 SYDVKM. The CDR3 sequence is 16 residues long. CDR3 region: CASSLIRSAADNEQFF. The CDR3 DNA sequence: TGTGCCAGCAGTTTAATTCGGTCTGCGGCGGACAATGAGCAGTTCTTC.

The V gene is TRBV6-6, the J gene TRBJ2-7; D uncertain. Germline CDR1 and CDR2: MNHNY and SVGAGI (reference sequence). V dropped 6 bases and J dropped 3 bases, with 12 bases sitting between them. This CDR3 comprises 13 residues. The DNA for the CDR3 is TGTGCCAGCAGGTCTGGGTGGGACTACGAGCAGTACTTC. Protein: CASRSGWDYEQYF.

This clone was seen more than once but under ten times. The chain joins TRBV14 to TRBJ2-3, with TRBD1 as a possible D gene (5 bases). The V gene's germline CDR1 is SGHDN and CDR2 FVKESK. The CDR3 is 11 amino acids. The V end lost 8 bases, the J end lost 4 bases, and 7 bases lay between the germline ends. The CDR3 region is CASGAADTQYF. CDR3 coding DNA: TGTGCCAGCGGGGCCGCAGATACGCAGTATTTT.

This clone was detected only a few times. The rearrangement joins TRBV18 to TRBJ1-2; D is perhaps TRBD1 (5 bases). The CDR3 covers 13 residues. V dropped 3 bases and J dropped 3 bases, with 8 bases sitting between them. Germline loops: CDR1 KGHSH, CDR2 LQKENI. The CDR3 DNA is TGTGCCAGCTCACCTGAGACAGACTATGGCTACACCTTC. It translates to CASSPETDYGYTF.